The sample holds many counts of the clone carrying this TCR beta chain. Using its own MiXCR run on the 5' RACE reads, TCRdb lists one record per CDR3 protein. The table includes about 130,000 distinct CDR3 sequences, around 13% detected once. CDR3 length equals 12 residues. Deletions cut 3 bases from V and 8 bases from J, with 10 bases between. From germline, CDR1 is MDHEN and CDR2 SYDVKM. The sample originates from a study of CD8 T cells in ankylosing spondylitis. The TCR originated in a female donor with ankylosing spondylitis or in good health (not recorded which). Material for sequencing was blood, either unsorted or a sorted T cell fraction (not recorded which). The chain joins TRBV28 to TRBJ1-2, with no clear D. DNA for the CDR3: TGTGCCAGCAGTTTCGGCAGCCCCGGCTACACCTTC. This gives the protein CASSFGSPGYTF.